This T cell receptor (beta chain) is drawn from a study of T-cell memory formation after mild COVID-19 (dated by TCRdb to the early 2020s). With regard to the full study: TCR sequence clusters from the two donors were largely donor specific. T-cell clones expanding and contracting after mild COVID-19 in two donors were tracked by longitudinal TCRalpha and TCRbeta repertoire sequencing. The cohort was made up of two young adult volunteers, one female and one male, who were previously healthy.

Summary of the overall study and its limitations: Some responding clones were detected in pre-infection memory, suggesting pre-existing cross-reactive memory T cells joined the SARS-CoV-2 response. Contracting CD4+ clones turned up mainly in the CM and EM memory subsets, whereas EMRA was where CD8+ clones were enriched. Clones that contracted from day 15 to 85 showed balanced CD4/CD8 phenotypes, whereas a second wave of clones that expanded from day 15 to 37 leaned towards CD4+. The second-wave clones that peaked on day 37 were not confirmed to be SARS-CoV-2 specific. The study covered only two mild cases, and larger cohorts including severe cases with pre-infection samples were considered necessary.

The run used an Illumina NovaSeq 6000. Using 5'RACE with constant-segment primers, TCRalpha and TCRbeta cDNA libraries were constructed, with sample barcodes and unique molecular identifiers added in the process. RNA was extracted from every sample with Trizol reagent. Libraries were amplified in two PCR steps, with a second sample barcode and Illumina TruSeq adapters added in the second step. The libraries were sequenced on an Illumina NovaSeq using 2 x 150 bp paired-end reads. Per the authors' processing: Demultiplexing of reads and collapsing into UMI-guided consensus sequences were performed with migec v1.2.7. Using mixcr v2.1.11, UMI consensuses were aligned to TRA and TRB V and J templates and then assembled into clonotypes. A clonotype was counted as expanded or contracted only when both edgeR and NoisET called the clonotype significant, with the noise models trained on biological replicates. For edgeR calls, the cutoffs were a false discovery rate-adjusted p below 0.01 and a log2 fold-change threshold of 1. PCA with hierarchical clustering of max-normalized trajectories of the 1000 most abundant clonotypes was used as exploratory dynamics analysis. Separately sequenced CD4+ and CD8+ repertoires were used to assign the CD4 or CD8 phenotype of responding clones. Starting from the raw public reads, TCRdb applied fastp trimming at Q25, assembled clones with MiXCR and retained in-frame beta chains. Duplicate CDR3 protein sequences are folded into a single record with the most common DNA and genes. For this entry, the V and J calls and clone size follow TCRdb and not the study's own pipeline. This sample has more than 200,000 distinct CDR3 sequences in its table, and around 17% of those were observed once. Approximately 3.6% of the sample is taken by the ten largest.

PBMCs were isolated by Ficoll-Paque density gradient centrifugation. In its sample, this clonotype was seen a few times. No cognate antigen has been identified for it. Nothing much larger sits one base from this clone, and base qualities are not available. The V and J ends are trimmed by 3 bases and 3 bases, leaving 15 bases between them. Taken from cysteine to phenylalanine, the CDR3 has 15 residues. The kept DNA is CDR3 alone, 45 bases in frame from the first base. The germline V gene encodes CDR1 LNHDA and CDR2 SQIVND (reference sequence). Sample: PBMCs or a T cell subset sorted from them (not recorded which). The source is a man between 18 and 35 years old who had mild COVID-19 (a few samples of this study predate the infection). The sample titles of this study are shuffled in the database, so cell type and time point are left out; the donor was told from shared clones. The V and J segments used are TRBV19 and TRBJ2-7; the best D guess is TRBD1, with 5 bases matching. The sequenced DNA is TGTGCCAGTAGTATGGTACAGGCTGGGTACTACGAGCAGTACTTC. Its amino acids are CASSMVQAGYYEQYF.